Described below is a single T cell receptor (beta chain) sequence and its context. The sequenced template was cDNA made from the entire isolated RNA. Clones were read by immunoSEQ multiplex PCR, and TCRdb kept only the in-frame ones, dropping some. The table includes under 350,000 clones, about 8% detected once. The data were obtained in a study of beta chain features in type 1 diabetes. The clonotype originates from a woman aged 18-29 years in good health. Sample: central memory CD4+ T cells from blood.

The CDR3 is CAISGQASYNEQFF. As DNA, the CDR3 is TGTGCCATCAGTGGACAGGCCTCCTACAATGAGCAGTTCTTC. V and J are TRBV10-3 and TRBJ2-1, with a possible D match to TRBD1 (6 bases). The germline V gene encodes CDR1 ENHRY and CDR2 SYGVKD. The CDR3 is 14 amino acids. Deletions cut 4 bases from V and 0 bases from J, with 7 bases between.